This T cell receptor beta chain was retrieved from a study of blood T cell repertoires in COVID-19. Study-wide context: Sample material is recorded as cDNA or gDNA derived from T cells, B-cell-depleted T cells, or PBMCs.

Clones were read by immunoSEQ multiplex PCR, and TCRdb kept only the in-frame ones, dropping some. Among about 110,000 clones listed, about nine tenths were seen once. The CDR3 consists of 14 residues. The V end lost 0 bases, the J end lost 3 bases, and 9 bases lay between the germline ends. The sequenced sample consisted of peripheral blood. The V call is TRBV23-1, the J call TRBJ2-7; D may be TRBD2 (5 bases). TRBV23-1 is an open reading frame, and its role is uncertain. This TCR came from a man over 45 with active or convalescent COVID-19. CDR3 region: CASSQSRAVYEQYF. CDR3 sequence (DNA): TGCGCCAGCAGTCAATCGAGAGCGGTCTACGAGCAGTACTTC.